The subject of this entry is one T cell receptor beta chain. What this receptor recognizes is not known. Qualities for individual bases were not recorded, and no much larger clone is one base off. This record comes from a study of post-analysis software for immune sequencing data (dated by TCRdb to about 2015). With respect to the entire study: The recorded disease courses included relapsing-remitting, secondary progressive and progressive-relapsing multiple sclerosis, and some patients had no subtype annotation. The patient repertoires were set against around eleven previously published healthy control repertoires from donors whose ages ranged from roughly 6 to 27 years. A subset of samples was prepared in parallel using single-end sample barcoding, then pooled and co-amplified after Illumina adapter ligation.

The germline V end is reduced by 3 bases and the J end by 2 bases; junction bases left unmatched: 7. Sequences LNHNV (CDR1) and YYDKDF (CDR2) are obtained from the germline V gene (reference sequence). The CDR3 goes from the cysteine to the phenylalanine over 18 residues. The only DNA kept is the CDR3, 54 bases in frame from the first base. Paper-wide results and their limitations: Significantly lower normalized Chao1 diversity was found in multiple sclerosis patients than in controls, suggesting substantial peripheral T-cell clonal expansion. Significantly higher frequencies in patients than in controls were found for a handful of TRBV segments, including TRBV5-6, TRBV5-1 and TRBV20-1. Direct clustering with F measure revealed strong co-clustering of samples prepared in the same batch, which led to a batch-effect correction. The multiple sclerosis patient group was slightly younger than the control group.

To demonstrate the VDJtools post-analysis software, TCR beta repertoires were profiled from the peripheral blood of over ten young patients with multiple sclerosis. The patients with multiple sclerosis were children and adolescents between about 6 and 15 years of age. The library came from PCR. The reads were generated on an Illumina HiSeq 2500. Unique molecular identifiers were incorporated into TCR beta cDNA libraries to reduce PCR and sequencing biases. Roughly 0.5 million cDNA molecules were obtained per 1 to 10 million input T cells, so each molecule approximated one T cell. Patient libraries were prepared and sequenced with the same protocol used for the earlier healthy control dataset. Within a given batch, samples were prepared together, multiplexed and sequenced on the same HiSeq lane. Per the original workflow: Raw barcoded reads were processed with MIGEC, discarding single-read molecular identifier groups before consensus assembly and CDR3 extraction. VDJtools was used for post-analysis of the clonotype tables, and diversity was normalized by down-sampling every dataset to the size of the smallest sample. In repertoire overlap clustering, CDR3 amino acid sequences, but not nucleotide sequences, were matched to correct batch-related cross-sample contamination. Using fastp at Q25 and MiXCR, TCRdb reprocessed the public reads and kept productive beta chains. Every entry covers one CDR3 protein and lists the most common genes and DNA from its rows. These V and J calls are TCRdb output, not the study's own analysis. This sample lists almost 700,000 distinct CDR3 sequences; 59% were detected once. The ten largest account for about 10% of the sample.

This TCR came from a girl between 2 and 10 years old with multiple sclerosis. What was sequenced was blood. The chain is made from TRBV15 and TRBJ2-3; 14 bases in the junction line up with TRBD2. Here is the DNA: TGTGCCACCAGCAGTGGATCGACTAGCGGGGGGGTCACAGATACGCAGTATTTT. This is translated as CATSSGSTSGGVTDTQYF. When the CDR3 is completed using the reference TRBV15 and TRBJ2-3 genes on either side, the full variable domain is DAMVIQNPRYQVTQFGKPVTLSCSQTLNHNVMYWYQQKSSQAPKLLFHYYDKDFNNEADTPDNFQSRRPNTSFCFLDIRSPGLGDTAMYLCATSSGSTSGGVTDTQYFGPGTRLTVL.